The clone carrying this T cell receptor beta chain was seen just once. These data originate in a study of blood T cell repertoires in COVID-19. Looking at the study overall: COVID-19 samples from acute and convalescent phases originated in the United States, Italy and Spain. The cDNA or gDNA used as material had been derived from T cells, B-cell-depleted T cells, or PBMCs.

Original handling: Reference gene primers were amplified, and this amplification served to estimate nucleated cell counts. Libraries were prepared by immunoSEQ multiplex PCR; TCRdb keeps only in-frame clonotypes and omits some of them. V and J calls and clone size come straight from that table; D and trimming were deduced from the DNA. The repertoire consists of fewer than 110,000 clones, with about 93% occurring once and the leading ten covering more than 0.9%. V shed 3 bases, J shed 0 bases, and the junction held 2 bases outside the gene matches. Per germline, CDR1 MNHEY and CDR2 SMNVEV (reference sequence). This CDR3 region has 15 residues.

This TCR derives from a woman aged 30 to 39 with acute or convalescent COVID-19. The chain employs TRBV27 and TRBJ2-7; 10 nucleotides align to TRBD2. Sequenced: peripheral blood. DNA of the CDR3: TGTGCCAGCAGTTTGGGACTAGCGAGCTCCTACGAGCAGTACTTC. Translating gives CASSLGLASSYEQYF.